This T cell receptor beta chain was observed in a study of T cells in localized non-small cell lung cancer. Libraries were prepared by immunoSEQ multiplex PCR; TCRdb keeps only in-frame clonotypes and omits some of them. The sample consists of some 2,800 clones, roughly 29% of them appearing once. V lost 0 bases and J lost 2, with 11 bases in between. The CDR3 runs 15 residues. Germline values: CDR1 SGHDN, CDR2 FVKESK. The sample here was lung tumor tissue, taken before any cancer treatment. The chain employs TRBV14 and TRBJ2-7; the D is unclear. This sequence originates from a male donor aged 60 or over with stage II squamous cell lung carcinoma. CDR3: CASSQDSRYTYEQYF. CDR3 DNA: TGTGCCAGCAGCCAAGATTCCAGGTATACCTACGAGCAGTACTTC. The whole variable domain, remainder taken from reference TRBV14 and TRBJ2-7, is EAGVTQFPSHSVIEKGQTVTLRCDPISGHDNLYWYRRVMGKEIKFLLHFVKESKQDESGMPNNRFLAERTGGTYSTLKVQPAELEDSGVYFCASSQDSRYTYEQYFGPGTRLTVT.